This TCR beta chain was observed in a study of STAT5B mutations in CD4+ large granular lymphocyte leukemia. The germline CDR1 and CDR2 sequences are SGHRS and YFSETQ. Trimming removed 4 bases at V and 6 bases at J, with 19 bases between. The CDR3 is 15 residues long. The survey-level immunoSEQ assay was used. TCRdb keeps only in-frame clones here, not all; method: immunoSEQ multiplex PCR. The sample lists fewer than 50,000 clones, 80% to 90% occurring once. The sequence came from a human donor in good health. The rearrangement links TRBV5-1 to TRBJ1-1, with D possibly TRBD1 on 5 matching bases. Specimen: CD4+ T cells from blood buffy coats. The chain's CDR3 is CASSPDGQGVAEAFF. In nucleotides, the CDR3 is TGCGCCAGCAGCCCGGATGGGCAGGGAGTGGCTGAAGCTTTCTTT.